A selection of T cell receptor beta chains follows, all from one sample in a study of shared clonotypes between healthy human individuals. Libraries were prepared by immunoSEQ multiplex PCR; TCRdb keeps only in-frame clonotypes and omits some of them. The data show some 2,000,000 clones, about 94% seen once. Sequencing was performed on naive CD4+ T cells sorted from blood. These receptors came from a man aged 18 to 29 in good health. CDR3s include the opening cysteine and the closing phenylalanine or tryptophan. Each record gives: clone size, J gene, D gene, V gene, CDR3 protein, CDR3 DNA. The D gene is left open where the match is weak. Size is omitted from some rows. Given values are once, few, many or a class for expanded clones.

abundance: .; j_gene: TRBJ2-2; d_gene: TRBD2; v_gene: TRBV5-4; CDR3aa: CASSLGGGLGERTGELFF; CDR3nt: TGTGCCAGCAGCTTGGGAGGAGGACTAGGGGAACGGACCGGGGAGCTGTTTTTT
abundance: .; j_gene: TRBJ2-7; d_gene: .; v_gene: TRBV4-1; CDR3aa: CASSQDKTGLYEQYF; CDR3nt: TGCGCCAGCAGCCAAGATAAAACAGGCCTCTACGAGCAGTACTTC
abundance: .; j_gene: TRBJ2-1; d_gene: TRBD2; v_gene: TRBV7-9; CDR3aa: CASSRWREVYNEQFF; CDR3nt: TGTGCCAGCAGCCGATGGCGGGAGGTGTACAATGAGCAGTTCTTC
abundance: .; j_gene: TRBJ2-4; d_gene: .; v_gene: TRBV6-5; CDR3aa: CASSYSGLGVKNIQYF; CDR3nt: TGTGCCAGCAGTTACTCGGGTTTAGGGGTCAAAAACATTCAGTACTTC
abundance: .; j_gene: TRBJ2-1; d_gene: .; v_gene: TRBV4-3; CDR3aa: CASSQERGLALEQFF; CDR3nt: TGCGCCAGCAGCCAAGAAAGGGGTCTTGCGTTGGAGCAGTTCTTC
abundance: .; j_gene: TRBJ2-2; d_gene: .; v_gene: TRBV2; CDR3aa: CASSVFSPGELFF; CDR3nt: TGTGCCAGCAGTGTCTTCAGCCCCGGGGAGCTGTTTTTT
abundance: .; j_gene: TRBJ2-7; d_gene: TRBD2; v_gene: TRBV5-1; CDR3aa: CASGQIAGGYEQYF; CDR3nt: TGCGCCAGCGGTCAAATAGCGGGAGGCTACGAGCAGTACTTC
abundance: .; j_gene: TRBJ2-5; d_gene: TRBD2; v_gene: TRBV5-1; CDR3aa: CASSPGGTSFETQYF; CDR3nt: TGCGCCAGCAGCCCTGGTGGGACTAGCTTCGAGACCCAGTACTTC
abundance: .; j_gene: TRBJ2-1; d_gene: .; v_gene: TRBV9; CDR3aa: CASSVGGAGSYNEQFF; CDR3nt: TGTGCCAGCAGCGTAGGCGGGGCGGGCTCCTACAATGAGCAGTTCTTC
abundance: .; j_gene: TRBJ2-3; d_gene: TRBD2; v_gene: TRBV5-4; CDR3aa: CASSFGGTSTDTQYF; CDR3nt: TGTGCCAGCAGCTTCGGGGGGACGAGCACAGATACGCAGTATTTT
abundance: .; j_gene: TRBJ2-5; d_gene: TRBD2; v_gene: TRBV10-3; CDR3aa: CAISGGLAGQETQYF; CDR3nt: TGTGCCATCAGTGGGGGACTAGCGGGCCAAGAGACCCAGTACTTC
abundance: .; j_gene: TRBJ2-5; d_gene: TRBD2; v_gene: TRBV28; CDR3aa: CASSLTSAQETQYF; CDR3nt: TGTGCCAGCAGTTTAACTAGCGCGCAAGAGACCCAGTACTTC
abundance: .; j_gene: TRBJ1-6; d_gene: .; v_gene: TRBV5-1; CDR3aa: CASSLGDNSPLHF; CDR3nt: TGCGCCAGCAGCTTGGGAGATAATTCACCCCTCCACTTT
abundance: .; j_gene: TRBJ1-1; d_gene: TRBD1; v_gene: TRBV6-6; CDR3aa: CASTLGQGANTEAFF; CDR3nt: TGTGCCAGCACCCTAGGCCAGGGGGCGAACACTGAAGCTTTCTTT
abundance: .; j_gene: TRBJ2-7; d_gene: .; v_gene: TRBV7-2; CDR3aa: CASSTLAALMYF; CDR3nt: TGTGCCAGCAGCACTTTGGCCGCACTCATGTACTTC
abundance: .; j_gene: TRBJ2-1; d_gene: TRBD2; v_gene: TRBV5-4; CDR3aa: CASSLGGGSYNEQFF; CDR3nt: TGTGCCAGCAGCTTGGGCGGGGGTTCCTACAATGAGCAGTTCTTC
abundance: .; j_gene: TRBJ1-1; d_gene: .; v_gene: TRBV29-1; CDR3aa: CSVVLVGVMGTEAFF; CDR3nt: TGCAGCGTTGTTCTTGTTGGGGTAATGGGCACTGAAGCTTTCTTT
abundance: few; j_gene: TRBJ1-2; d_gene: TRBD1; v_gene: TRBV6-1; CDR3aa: CASWTGGGYGYTF; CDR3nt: TGTGCCAGCTGGACAGGGGGCGGCTATGGCTACACCTTC
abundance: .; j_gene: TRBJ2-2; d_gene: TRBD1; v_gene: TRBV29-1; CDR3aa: CSVERPGQGIIGELFF; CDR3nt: TGCAGCGTTGAACGGCCGGGACAGGGGATTATCGGGGAGCTGTTTTTT
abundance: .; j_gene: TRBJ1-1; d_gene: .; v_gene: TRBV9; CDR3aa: CASSGTADTEAFF; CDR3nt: TGTGCCAGCAGCGGGACAGCGGACACTGAAGCTTTCTTT
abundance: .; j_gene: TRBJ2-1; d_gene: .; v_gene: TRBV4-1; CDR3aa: CASSLGTGRHNEQFF; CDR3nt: TGCGCCAGCAGCCTGGGCACGGGGCGACACAATGAGCAGTTCTTC
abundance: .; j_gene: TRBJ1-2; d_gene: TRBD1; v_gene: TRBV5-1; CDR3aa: CASSQTTGGYGYTF; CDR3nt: TGCGCCAGCAGCCAGACTACAGGGGGCTATGGCTACACCTTC
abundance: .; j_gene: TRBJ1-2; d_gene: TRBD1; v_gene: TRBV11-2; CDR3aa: CASSVTEGARGYTF; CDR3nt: TGTGCCAGCAGCGTTACCGAGGGGGCTCGGGGCTACACCTTC
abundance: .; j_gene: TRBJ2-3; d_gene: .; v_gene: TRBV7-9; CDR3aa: CASSLFTASSTDTQYF; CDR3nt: TGTGCCAGCAGCTTATTTACAGCGTCTAGCACAGATACGCAGTATTTT
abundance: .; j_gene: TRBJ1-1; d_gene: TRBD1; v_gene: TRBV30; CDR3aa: CAWSRQGGTEAFF; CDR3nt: TGTGCCTGGAGTAGACAGGGTGGGACTGAAGCTTTCTTT
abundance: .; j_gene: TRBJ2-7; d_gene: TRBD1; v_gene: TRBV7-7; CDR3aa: CASSSDRGYEQYF; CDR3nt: TGTGCTAGCAGCTCGGACAGGGGTTACGAGCAGTACTTC
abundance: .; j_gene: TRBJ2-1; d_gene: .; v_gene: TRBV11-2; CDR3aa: CASSLGRWNNEQFF; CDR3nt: TGTGCCAGCAGCCTAGGGCGGTGGAACAATGAGCAGTTCTTC
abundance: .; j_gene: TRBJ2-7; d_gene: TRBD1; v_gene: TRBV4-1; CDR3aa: CASSQVAGQGAHEQYF; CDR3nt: TGCGCCAGCAGCCAAGTTGCGGGACAGGGGGCCCACGAGCAGTACTTC
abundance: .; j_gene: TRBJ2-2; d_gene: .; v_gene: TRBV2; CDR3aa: CASRQTTGELFF; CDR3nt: TGTGCCAGCAGACAAACCACCGGGGAGCTGTTTTTT
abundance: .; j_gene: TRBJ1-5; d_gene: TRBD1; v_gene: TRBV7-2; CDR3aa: CASSLRTGEPQHF; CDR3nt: TGTGCCAGCAGCCTACGGACAGGGGAGCCCCAGCATTTT
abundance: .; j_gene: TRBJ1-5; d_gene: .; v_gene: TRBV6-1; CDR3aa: CASSEVQWVSNQPQHF; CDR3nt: TGTGCCAGCAGTGAGGTCCAGTGGGTTAGCAATCAGCCCCAGCATTTT
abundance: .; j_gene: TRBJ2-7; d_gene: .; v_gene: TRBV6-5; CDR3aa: CASSANYEQYF; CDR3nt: TGTGCCAGCAGTGCGAACTACGAGCAGTACTTC
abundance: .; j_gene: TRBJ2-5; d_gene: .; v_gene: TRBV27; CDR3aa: CASSPGLLAYSETQYF; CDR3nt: TGTGCCAGCAGTCCGGGACTGTTGGCTTATAGTGAGACCCAGTACTTC
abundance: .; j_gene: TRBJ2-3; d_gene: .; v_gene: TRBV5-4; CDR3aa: CASRGRGSADTQYF; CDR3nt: TGTGCCAGCAGGGGCCGGGGCTCCGCAGATACGCAGTATTTT
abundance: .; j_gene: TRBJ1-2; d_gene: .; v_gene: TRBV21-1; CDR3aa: CASSKARQDPNYGYTF; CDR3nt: TGTGCCAGCAGCAAAGCTCGACAGGACCCTAACTATGGCTACACCTTC
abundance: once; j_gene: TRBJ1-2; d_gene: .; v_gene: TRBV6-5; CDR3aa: CASSYRGLQSNYGYTF; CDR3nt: TGTGCCAGCAGTTACCGGGGGCTACAATCTAACTATGGCTACACCTTC
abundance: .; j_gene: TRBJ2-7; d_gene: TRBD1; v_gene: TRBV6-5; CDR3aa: CASSYQQGAGYEQYF; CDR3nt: TGTGCCAGCAGTTACCAGCAGGGGGCAGGCTACGAGCAGTACTTC
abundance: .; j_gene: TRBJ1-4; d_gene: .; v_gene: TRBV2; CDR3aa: CASRQQMGLKLFF; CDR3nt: TGTGCCAGCAGACAACAGATGGGATTGAAACTGTTTTTT
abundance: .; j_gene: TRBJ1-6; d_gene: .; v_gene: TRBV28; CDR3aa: CASSLSPGVLGRSPLHF; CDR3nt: TGTGCCAGCAGTTTATCCCCGGGAGTGCTGGGTAGGTCACCCCTCCACTTT
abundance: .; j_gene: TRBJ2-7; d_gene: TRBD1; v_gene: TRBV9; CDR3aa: CASSTGGSGEQYF; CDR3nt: TGTGCCAGCAGCACAGGGGGATCGGGAGAGCAGTACTTC
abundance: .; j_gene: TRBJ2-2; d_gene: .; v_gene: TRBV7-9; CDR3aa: CASSLRLDTGELFF; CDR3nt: TGTGCCAGCAGCTTACGCTTGGACACCGGGGAGCTGTTTTTT
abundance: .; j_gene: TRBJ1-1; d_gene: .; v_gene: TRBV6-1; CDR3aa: CAILGAVMNTEAFF; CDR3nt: TGTGCCATACTAGGGGCTGTCATGAACACTGAAGCTTTCTTT
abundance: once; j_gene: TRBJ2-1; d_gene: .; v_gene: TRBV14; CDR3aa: CASSPGTFRVSDEQFF; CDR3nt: TGTGCCAGCAGCCCGGGTACCTTCAGGGTCAGCGATGAGCAGTTCTTC
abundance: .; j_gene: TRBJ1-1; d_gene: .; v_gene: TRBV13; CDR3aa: CANSLGDGTEAFF; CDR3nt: TGTGCCAACAGCTTAGGGGACGGCACTGAAGCTTTCTTT
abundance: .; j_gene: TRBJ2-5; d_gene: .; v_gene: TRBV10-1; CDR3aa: CASSESFGGGTQYF; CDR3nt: TGCGCCAGCAGTGAGAGCTTTGGGGGAGGGACCCAGTACTTC